This TCR beta chain was observed in a study of shared clonotypes between healthy human individuals. The study ran the assay at deep level. Generated by immunoSEQ multiplex PCR, the TCRdb table keeps only in-frame clones and is missing some. Found here are around 580,000 clones, roughly 98% of them singletons; the top ten hold less than 0.35%. The naive CD8 subset, CD45RO-negative cells positively selected for CCR7, excluded terminally differentiated effector memory CD45RA+ cells. There are 15 residues in the CDR3. V was clipped by 0 bases and J by 11 bases; unmatched bases: 12. Germline V CDR1 and CDR2: MRHNA, SNTAGT.

V and J are TRBV6-4 and TRBJ1-1; 7 bases align to TRBD1. This TCR was sampled from a man aged 25 to 40 in good health. The specimen was naive CD8+ T cells sorted from blood. CDR3 residues: CASSDSTGWDFLAFF. The CDR3 DNA sequence: TGTGCCAGCAGTGACTCGACAGGGTGGGATTTTCTGGCTTTCTTT.